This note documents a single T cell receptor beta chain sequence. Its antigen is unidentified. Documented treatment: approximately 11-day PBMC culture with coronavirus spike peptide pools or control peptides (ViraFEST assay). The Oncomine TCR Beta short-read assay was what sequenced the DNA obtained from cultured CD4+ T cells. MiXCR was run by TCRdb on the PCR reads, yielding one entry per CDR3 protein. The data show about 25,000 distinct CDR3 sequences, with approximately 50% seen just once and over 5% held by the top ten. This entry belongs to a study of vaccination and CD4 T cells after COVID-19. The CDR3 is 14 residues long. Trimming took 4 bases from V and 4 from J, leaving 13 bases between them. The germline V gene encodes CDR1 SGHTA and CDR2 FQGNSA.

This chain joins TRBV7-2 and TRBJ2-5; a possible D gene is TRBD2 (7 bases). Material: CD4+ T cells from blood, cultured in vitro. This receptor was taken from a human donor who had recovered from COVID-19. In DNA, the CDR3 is TGTGCCAGCAGCTCGGGGGGCATGGGAGAGACCCAGTACTTC. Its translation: CASSSGGMGETQYF.